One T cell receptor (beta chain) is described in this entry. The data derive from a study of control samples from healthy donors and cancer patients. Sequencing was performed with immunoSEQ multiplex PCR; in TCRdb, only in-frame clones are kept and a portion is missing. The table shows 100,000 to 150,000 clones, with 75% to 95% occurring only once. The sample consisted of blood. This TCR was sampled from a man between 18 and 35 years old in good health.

In nucleotides, the CDR3 is TGTGCCATCAGTGAGTCTGGGACAGGGGGTGAAAAACTGTTTTTT. Residues: CAISESGTGGEKLFF. The V gene is TRBV10-3, the J gene TRBJ1-4; TRBD1 aligns across 11 bases. Per the germline V gene, CDR1 is ENHRY and CDR2 is SYGVKD. This CDR3 is 15 amino acids long. V shed 0 bases, J shed 7 bases, and the junction held 1 base outside the gene matches.